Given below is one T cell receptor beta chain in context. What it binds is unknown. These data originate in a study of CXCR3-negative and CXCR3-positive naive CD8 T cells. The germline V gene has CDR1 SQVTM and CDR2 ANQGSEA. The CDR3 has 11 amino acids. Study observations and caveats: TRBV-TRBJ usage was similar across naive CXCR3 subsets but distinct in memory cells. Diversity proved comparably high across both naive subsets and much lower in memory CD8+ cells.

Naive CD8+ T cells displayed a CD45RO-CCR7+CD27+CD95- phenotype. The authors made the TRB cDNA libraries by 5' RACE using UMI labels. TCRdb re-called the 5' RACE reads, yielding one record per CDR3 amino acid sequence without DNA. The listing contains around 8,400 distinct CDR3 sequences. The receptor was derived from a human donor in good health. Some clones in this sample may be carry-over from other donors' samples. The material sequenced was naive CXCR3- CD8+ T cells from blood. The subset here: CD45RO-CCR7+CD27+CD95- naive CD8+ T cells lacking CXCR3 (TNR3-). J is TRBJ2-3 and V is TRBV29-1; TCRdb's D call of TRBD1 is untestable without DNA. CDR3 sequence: CSVGDPPHPYF.